This is a list of T cell receptor beta chains from one sample in a study of cytomegalovirus exposure and HLA in healthy donors. Sequenced by immunoSEQ multiplex PCR; TCRdb stores in-frame clones only, minus some. The sample includes 55,000 to 70,000 clones, roughly 90% seen only once; the top ten take about 2.2%. Sequencing was done on a sample of PBMCs. These receptors were collected from a woman aged 25 to 39 in good health and CMV-seronegative. The CDR3 runs from the conserved cysteine through the conserved F or W. The D gene is left open where the match is weak. Rows give clone size only sometimes, using once, few, many, or a class for an expanded clone.

>TRBJ2-3|TRBV2|-|-
TGTGCCAGCAGTGACTCCTCGGGGACAGATACGCAGTATTTT
CASSDSSGTDTQYF
>TRBJ1-5|TRBV5-8|-|TRBD1
TGTGCCAGCAGTTCCGGGACAGTTTATAGCAATCAGCCCCAGCATTTT
CASSSGTVYSNQPQHF
>TRBJ2-1|TRBV18|-|TRBD1
TGTGCCAGCTCACCACCGGGACAGGGCGTGAGTGAGCAGTTCTTC
CASSPPGQGVSEQFF
>TRBJ1-1|TRBV30|-|-
TGTGCCTGGAGTGTAGGCCCGGACAGTAACACTGAAGCTTTCTTT
CAWSVGPDSNTEAFF
>TRBJ1-1|TRBV7-8|-|TRBD1
TGTGCCAGCAGCTTAAGGGGACAGGCCTCAGGGGACACTGAAGCTTTCTTT
CASSLRGQASGDTEAFF
>TRBJ2-7|TRBV7-9|-|TRBD1
TGTGCCAGCAGCTTAGGAGCCGGGACAGGGGGAGGAAACGAGCAGTACTTC
CASSLGAGTGGGNEQYF
>TRBJ2-5|TRBV6-1|-|-
TGTGCCAGCAGTGGGGACAAAGAGACCCAGTACTTC
CASSGDKETQYF
>TRBJ2-1|TRBV7-9|-|TRBD2
TGTGCCAGCAGCTTAGATGGCGGGAGGATCAATGAGCAGTTCTTC
CASSLDGGRINEQFF
>TRBJ1-4|TRBV30|-|-
TGTGCCTGGAGTGTGGGAGAGGGATTATGGGAAAAACTGTTTTTT
CAWSVGEGLWEKLFF
>TRBJ1-1|TRBV6-6|-|-
TGTGCCAGCAGTCTACAGGGGAACACTGAAGCTTTCTTT
CASSLQGNTEAFF
>TRBJ2-7|TRBV10-1|-|-
TGCGCCAGCAGTGAGGGGGGGAGCTCCTACGAGCAGTACTTC
CASSEGGSSYEQYF
>TRBJ1-3|TRBV5-8|-|-
TGTGCCAGCAGCTTGGCCTTCCGAGGGTCTGGAAACACCATATATTTT
CASSLAFRGSGNTIYF
>TRBJ2-5|TRBV2|-|-
TGTGCCAGCAGTGACGGGGACAATCGAGAGACCCAGTACTTC
CASSDGDNRETQYF
>TRBJ2-2|TRBV30|-|TRBD2
TGTGCCTGGACCCCGGGACTAGGATCAACCGGGGAGCTGTTTTTT
CAWTPGLGSTGELFF
>TRBJ2-3|TRBV5-1|-|TRBD1
TGCGCCAGCAGCTTGGTGGGGACAGGGGTTGCAGATACGCAGTATTTT
CASSLVGTGVADTQYF
>TRBJ2-7|TRBV7-9|-|TRBD2
TGTGCCAGCAGCCCGATGGGGACTAGCGGGTGGTCGGTGTACGAGCAGTACTTC
CASSPMGTSGWSVYEQYF
>TRBJ2-1|TRBV27|-|TRBD2
TGTGCCAGCAGTTTGGTGGGGGCGGGAGGGAGCTCCTACAATGAGCAGTTCTTC
CASSLVGAGGSSYNEQFF
>TRBJ2-7|TRBV10-3|-|TRBD2
TGTGCCATCGCGTTAGGGGCGGGGGGCTCCTACGAGCAGTACTTC
CAIALGAGGSYEQYF
>TRBJ2-7|TRBV4-2|once|TRBD1
TGTGCCAGCAGCCAAGGACAGGGGCCCCCCTACGAGCAGTACTTC
CASSQGQGPPYEQYF
>TRBJ1-3|TRBV5-1|-|-
TGCGCCAGCAGCTTGGCCGGAGACCTTGGAAACACCATATATTTT
CASSLAGDLGNTIYF
>TRBJ2-7|TRBV15|-|-
TGTGCCACCAGCAGAGAACGGGAATCGTACGAGCAGTACTTC
CATSRERESYEQYF
>TRBJ1-3|TRBV14|-|-
TGTGCCAGCAGCCGCAACCGGGGACTTCTACCCTCTGGAAACACCATATATTTT
CASSRNRGLLPSGNTIYF
>TRBJ2-2|TRBV28|-|TRBD2
TGTGCCAGCAGCACGGCCGGGACTAGAGGCCCCGGGGAGCTGTTTTTT
CASSTAGTRGPGELFF
>TRBJ1-5|TRBV6-4|-|TRBD1
TGTGCCAGCAGGGCCGGGACAGATCAGCCCCAGCATTTT
CASRAGTDQPQHF
>TRBJ2-5|TRBV6-1|-|-
TGTGCCAGCAGTGTATACGATAGAGAGACCCAGTACTTC
CASSVYDRETQYF
>TRBJ2-7|TRBV7-9|-|TRBD1
TGTGCCAGCAGCCTACAGGGGGCCTACGAGCAGTACTTC
CASSLQGAYEQYF
>TRBJ2-5|TRBV27|-|TRBD1
TGTGCCAGCAGTCTACAGGGGCGAGAGACCCAGTACTTC
CASSLQGRETQYF
>TRBJ2-2|TRBV6-4|-|-
TGTGCCAGCAGTGACTCTATAGAAAGCGGGGAGCTGTTTTTT
CASSDSIESGELFF
>TRBJ1-2|TRBV4-2|-|-
TGTGCCAGCAGCCAAGAGACAGTGGAAGGCTACACCTTC
CASSQETVEGYTF
>TRBJ2-1|TRBV6-5|-|TRBD1
TGTGCCAGCAGTCAACCCGACAGGGCCTATGAGCAGTTCTTC
CASSQPDRAYEQFF
>TRBJ2-3|TRBV10-3|-|-
TGTGCCATCACCGCCGGGGGAAGGCCAGATACGCAGTATTTT
CAITAGGRPDTQYF
>TRBJ1-1|TRBV29-1|-|-
TGCAGCGTTGAAGGTCCAGGTAACACTGAAGCTTTCTTT
CSVEGPGNTEAFF
>TRBJ2-7|TRBV7-9|-|TRBD2
TGTGCCAGCAGCCCGAGAGGTGGGACTAGCGGCCACTACGAGCAGTACTTC
CASSPRGGTSGHYEQYF
>TRBJ2-2|TRBV2|-|-
TGTGCCAGCAGTGAACTCGCCGGGGAGCTGTTTTTT
CASSELAGELFF